This T cell receptor beta chain was sequenced in a study of blood T cell repertoires in COVID-19. Across the study: PBMCs, B-cell-depleted T cells, or T cells provided the cDNA or gDNA that made up the material.

This CDR3 has 15 amino acids. Trimming removed 4 bases from V and 10 bases from J, with 19 bases in between. The germline CDR1 and CDR2 sequences are LGHDT and YNNKEL (reference sequence). Clones were read by immunoSEQ multiplex PCR, and TCRdb kept only the in-frame ones, dropping some. The sample contains a few hundred thousand clones, 75% to 90% of which appear only once. Only one count was recorded for this clone. The rearrangement uses TRBV3-1 (or the pseudogene TRBV3-2) and TRBJ1-4; TRBD1 is a possible D gene (6 bases). The clonotype was recovered from a man younger than 35 who had recovered from COVID-19. The sequencing input was PBMCs or T cells enriched from blood (not recorded which). CDR3 DNA: TGTGCCAGCAGCCCTAAAAGCTTGGGGGCGGGAAAACTGTTTTTT. Its protein is CASSPKSLGAGKLFF.